This passage covers 10 T cell receptor beta chains from one sample sequenced in a study of T cells in Graves' hyperthyroidism and ophthalmopathy. Amplification of TCR beta CDR3 regions was performed using RNA transcripts as template. The study used the HTBI primer set for a first-round RT-PCR of the TCR CDR3. TCRdb called the multiplex PCR reads again in MiXCR, with one record for every CDR3 protein. The sample consists of under 650,000 distinct CDR3 sequences, around 15% of them appearing once. The sample taken for sequencing was blood. The receptor source for this set is a woman aged 30 to 39 with Graves' hyperthyroidism.

This clonotype was seen only a few times. The J gene is TRBJ2-7, the V gene TRBV28, with 11 nucleotides matching TRBD2. Per the germline V gene, CDR1 is MDHEN and CDR2 is SYDVKM. This CDR3 is 15 amino acids long. The V gene end was trimmed by 7 bases and the J gene end by 3 bases; junction bases not matched to a gene: 8. CDR3 sequence reads: CASNPGLAVLYEQYF. CDR3 coding DNA: TGTGCCAGCAACCCGGGACTAGCGGTACTCTACGAGCAGTACTTC. The whole variable domain, remainder taken from reference TRBV28 and TRBJ2-7, is DVKVTQSSRYLVKRTGEKVFLECVQDMDHENMFWYRQDPGLGLRLIYFSYDVKMKEKGDIPEGYSVSREKKERFSLILESASTNQTSMYLCASNPGLAVLYEQYFGPGTRLTVT.

This clonotype has more than one count but fewer than ten. The CDR3 here is CASPGRDAYEQYF. As DNA, the CDR3 is TGTGCCAGCCCCGGGAGGGACGCCTACGAGCAGTACTTC. The chain is built from TRBV28 and TRBJ2-7, with TRBD2 identical over 8 bases. CDR3 length: 13 residues. Trimming took 8 bases from V and 2 from J; bases not matched to a gene: 5. CDR1 MDHEN and CDR2 SYDVKM come from the germline V gene.

The table lists this clonotype with a few counts. The CDR3 DNA follows: TGTGCCAACTCAATCAGGGACTCCTATAATTCACCCCTCCACTTT. Translating gives CANSIRDSYNSPLHF. J is TRBJ1-6 and V is TRBV2; perhaps TRBD1 as D (5 bases). CDR3 length: 15 amino acids. Looked up from germline, CDR1 is SNHLY and CDR2 is FYNNEI. V gave up 10 bases and J gave up 0 bases, with 13 bases separating them.

This clonotype was detected ten times or more. V is TRBV28 and J is TRBJ1-2; D gene unclear. Between the trimmed V and J ends, which lost 2 bases and 7 bases, there was a span of 5 bases. This CDR3 spans 11 amino acids. Per the germline V gene, CDR1 is MDHEN and CDR2 is SYDVKM. This CDR3 is CASSLGIGYTF. The CDR3 DNA reads TGTGCCAGCAGTTTAGGGATTGGCTACACCTTC.

This clonotype was counted only a few times. V gene TRBV5-8 combines with J gene TRBJ2-4; maybe TRBD1 (7 bases). CDR3 length: 21 residues. Germline V lookup: CDR1 SGHTS, CDR2 YDEGEE. V lost 1 base and J 2 bases, leaving 28 bases between the germline ends. CDR3 sequence reads: CASSLSTEGQRRLVTKNIQYF. CDR3 sequence (DNA): TGTGCCAGCAGCTTGAGTACGGAGGGACAGAGAAGACTCGTAACCAAAAACATTCAGTACTTC. Drawing the rest from reference TRBV5-8 and TRBJ2-4, the complete variable domain is EAGVTQSPTHLIKTRGQQATLRCSPISGHTSVYWYQQALGLGLQFLLWYDEGEERNRGNFPPRFSGRQFPNYSSELNVNALELEDSALYLCASSLSTEGQRRLVTKNIQYFGAGTRLSVL.

With regard to this clonotype: A much larger clone lies a single base off, so this may be a read error. No conserved phenylalanine or tryptophan ends this CDR3, so it is likely a read error. This chain links TRBV6-9 with TRBJ2-5; the match to TRBD2 covers 12 bases. This CDR3 has 15 amino acids. Germline V gene lookup returns CDR1 MNHGY and CDR2 SVAAGI. With V trimmed by 5 bases and J by 4 bases, 5 bases remained unmatched. For the CDR3, the DNA is TGTGCCAGCAGTATTCAGGGACTAGCGGGAGAGACCCAGTACCTC. The encoded protein is CASSIQGLAGETQYL.

In this sample, this clonotype turned up many times. The chain carries TRBV27 and TRBJ2-7; 9 bases are a match to TRBD1. Germline values: CDR1 MNHEY, CDR2 SMNVEV (reference sequence). CDR3 length equals 14 residues. V lost 3 bases, J lost 3 bases, and 3 bases stayed unmatched. The CDR3 nucleotides are TGTGCCAGCAGTTTTGGGACAGGGTACTACGAGCAGTACTTC. Translation: CASSFGTGYYEQYF.

This clonotype was counted between two and nine times. This chain uses TRBV6-2 or TRBV6-3 with TRBJ2-3; 7 nucleotides match TRBD2. CDR1 is MNHEY and CDR2 is SVGEGT in the germline V gene. This CDR3 is built from 18 residues. After removal of 6 bases from V and 3 bases from J, the junction contained 18 bases not matched to a gene. The CDR3 DNA reads TGTGCCAGCAGGCGAAGTTCCCTAAGGCGGGGGTCGACAGATACGCAGTATTTT. Protein: CASRRSSLRRGSTDTQYF.

The CDR3 reads CAWGGLAGGPGYNEQFF. The DNA for the CDR3 is TGTGCCTGGGGGGGACTAGCGGGAGGGCCGGGTTACAATGAGCAGTTCTTC. V and J are TRBV30 and TRBJ2-1, with TRBD2 matching 16 bases. CDR3 length: 17 amino acids. CDR1 and CDR2 (germline): GTSNPN, SVGIG (reference sequence). Trimming removed 5 bases from V and 4 bases from J; junction bases left unmatched: 8.

This clonotype has at least ten counts. V gene TRBV7-9 combines with J gene TRBJ2-7; TRBD1 agrees at 7 bases. Germline V CDR1 and CDR2: SEHNR, FQNEAQ (reference sequence). This CDR3 spans 16 amino acids. Germline trimming cut 5 bases from V and 0 bases from J; bases unmatched to any gene: 10. Here the CDR3 reads CASSTQQGLSSYEQYF. CDR3 in DNA: TGTGCCAGCAGCACTCAACAGGGGTTAAGCTCCTACGAGCAGTACTTC.